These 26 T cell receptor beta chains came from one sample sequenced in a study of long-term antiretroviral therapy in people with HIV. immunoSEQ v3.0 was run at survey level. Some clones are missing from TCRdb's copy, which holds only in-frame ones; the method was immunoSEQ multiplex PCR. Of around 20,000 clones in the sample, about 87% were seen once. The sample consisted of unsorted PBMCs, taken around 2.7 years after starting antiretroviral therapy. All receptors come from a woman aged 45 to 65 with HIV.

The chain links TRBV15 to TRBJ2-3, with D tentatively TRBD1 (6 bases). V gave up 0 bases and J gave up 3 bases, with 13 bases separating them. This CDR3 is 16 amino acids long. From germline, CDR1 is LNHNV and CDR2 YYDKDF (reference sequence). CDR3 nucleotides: TGTGCCACCAGCAGAGAAGTACAGGGTTGGACAGATACGCAGTATTTT. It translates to CATSREVQGWTDTQYF.

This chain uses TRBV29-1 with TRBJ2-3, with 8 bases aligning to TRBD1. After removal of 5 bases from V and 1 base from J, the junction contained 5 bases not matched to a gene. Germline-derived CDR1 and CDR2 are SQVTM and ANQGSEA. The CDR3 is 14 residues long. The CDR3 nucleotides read TGCAGCGTTTCCGGACAGGGTCGCACAGATACGCAGTATTTT. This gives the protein CSVSGQGRTDTQYF.

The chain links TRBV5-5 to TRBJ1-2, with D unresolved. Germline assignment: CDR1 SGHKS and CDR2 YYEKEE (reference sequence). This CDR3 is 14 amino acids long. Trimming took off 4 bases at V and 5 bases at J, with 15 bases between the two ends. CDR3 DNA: TGTGCCAGCAGCCGGGAGGTAGGCTTTTATGGCTACACCTTC. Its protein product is CASSREVGFYGYTF.

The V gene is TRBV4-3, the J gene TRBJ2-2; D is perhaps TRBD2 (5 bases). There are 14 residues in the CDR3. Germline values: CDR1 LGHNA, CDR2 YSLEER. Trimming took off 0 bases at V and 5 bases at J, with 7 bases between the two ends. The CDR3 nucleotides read TGCGCCAGCAGCCAAGATGGGGAGACCGGGGAGCTGTTTTTT. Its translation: CASSQDGETGELFF.

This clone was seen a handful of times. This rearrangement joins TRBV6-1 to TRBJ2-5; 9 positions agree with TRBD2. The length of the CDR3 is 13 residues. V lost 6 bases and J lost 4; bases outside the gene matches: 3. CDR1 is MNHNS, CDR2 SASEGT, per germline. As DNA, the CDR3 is TGTGCCAGCAGAATAGCGGGAGCAGAGACCCAGTACTTC. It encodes CASRIAGAETQYF.

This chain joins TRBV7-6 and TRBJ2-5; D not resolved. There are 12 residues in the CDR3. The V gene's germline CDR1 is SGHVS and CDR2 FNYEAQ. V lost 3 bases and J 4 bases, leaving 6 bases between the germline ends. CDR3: CASSLDRETQYF. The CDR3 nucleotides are TGTGCCAGCAGCTTGGATAGAGAGACCCAGTACTTC.

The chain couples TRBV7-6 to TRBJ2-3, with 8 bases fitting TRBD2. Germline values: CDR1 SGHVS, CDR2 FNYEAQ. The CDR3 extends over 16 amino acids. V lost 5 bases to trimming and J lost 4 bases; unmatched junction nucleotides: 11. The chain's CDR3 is CASSNLIAGNADTQYF. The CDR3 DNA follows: TGTGCCAGCAGCAACCTAATAGCGGGAAACGCAGATACGCAGTATTTT. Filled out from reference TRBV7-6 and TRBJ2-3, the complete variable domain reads GAGVSQSPRYKVTKRGQDVALRCDPISGHVSLYWYRQALGQGPEFLTYFNYEAQQDKSGLPNDRFSAERPEGSISTLTIQRTEQRDSAMYRCASSNLIAGNADTQYFGPGTRLTVL.

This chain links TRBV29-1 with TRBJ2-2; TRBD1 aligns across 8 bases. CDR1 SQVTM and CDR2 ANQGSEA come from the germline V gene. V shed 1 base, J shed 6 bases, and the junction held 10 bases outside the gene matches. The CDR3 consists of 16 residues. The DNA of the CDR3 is TGCAGCGTTGAAGCGGGTCAGGGGGCGGGCGCCGGGGAGCTGTTTTTT. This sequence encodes CSVEAGQGAGAGELFF.

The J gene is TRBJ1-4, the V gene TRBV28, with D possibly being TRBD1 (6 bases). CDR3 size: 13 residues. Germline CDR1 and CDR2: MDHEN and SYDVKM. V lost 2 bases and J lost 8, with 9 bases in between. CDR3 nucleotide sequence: TGTGCCAGCAGTTTAGGCGGACAGGAAAAACTGTTTTTT. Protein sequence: CASSLGGQEKLFF.

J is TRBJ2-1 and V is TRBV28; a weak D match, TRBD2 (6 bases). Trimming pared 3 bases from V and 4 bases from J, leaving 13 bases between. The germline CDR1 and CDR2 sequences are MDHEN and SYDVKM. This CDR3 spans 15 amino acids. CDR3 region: CASSFSGDPYNEQFF. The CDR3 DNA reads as TGTGCCAGCAGTTTTAGCGGAGACCCATACAATGAGCAGTTCTTC. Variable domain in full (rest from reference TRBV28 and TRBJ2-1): DVKVTQSSRYLVKRTGEKVFLECVQDMDHENMFWYRQDPGLGLRLIYFSYDVKMKEKGDIPEGYSVSREKKERFSLILESASTNQTSMYLCASSFSGDPYNEQFFGPGTRLTVL.

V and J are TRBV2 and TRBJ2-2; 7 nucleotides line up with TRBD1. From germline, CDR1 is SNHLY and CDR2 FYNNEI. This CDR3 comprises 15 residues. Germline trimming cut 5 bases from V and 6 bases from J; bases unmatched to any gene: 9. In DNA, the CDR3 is TGTGCCAGCAGTCATGGACAGGTCGCGCCCGGGGAGCTGTTTTTT. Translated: CASSHGQVAPGELFF.

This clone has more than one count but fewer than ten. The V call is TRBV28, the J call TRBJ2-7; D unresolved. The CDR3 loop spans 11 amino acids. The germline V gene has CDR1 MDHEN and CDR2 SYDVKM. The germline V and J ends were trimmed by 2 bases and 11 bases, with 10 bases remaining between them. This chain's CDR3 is CASSLAAVEYF. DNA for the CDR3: TGTGCCAGCAGTTTAGCGGCGGTCGAGTACTTC. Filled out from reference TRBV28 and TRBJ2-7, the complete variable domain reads DVKVTQSSRYLVKRTGEKVFLECVQDMDHENMFWYRQDPGLGLRLIYFSYDVKMKEKGDIPEGYSVSREKKERFSLILESASTNQTSMYLCASSLAAVEYFGPGTRLTVT.

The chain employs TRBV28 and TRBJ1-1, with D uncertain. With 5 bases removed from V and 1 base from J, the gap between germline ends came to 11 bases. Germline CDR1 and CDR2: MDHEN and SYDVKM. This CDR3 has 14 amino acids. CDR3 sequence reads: CASSRAGQNTEAFF. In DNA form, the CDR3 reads TGTGCCAGCAGTCGGGCGGGTCAGAACACTGAAGCTTTCTTT.

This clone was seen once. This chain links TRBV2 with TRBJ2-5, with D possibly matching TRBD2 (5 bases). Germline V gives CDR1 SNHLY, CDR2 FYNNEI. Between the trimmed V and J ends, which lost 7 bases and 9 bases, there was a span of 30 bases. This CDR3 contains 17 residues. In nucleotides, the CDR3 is TGTGCCAGCATAGTTATGGGGTCTACTCTGAACTCCGGGGCCCAGTACTTC. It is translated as CASIVMGSTLNSGAQYF.

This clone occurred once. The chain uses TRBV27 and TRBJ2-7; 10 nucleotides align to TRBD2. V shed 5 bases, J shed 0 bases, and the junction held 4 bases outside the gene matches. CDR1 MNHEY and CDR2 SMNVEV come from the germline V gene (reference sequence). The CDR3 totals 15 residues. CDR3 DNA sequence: TGTGCCAGCAGTCCCGGGACTAGCGTCTCCTACGAGCAGTACTTC. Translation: CASSPGTSVSYEQYF.

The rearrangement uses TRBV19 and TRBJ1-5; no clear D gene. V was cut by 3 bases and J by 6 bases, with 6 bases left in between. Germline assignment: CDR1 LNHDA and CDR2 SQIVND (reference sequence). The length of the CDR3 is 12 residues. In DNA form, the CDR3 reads TGTGCCAGTAGTATTCCCTTTCAGCCCCAGCATTTT. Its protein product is CASSIPFQPQHF.

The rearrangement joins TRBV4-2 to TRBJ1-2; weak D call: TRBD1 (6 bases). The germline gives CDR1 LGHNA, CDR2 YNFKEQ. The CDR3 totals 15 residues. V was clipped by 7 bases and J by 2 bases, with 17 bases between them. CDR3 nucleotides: TGTGCCAGCACCCATGGTACCGGACAGAACTATGGCTACACCTTC. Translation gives CASTHGTGQNYGYTF.

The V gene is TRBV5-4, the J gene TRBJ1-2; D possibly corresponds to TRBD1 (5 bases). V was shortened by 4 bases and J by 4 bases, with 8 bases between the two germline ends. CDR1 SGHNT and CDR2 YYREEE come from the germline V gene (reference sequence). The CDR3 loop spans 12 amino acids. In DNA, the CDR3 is TGTGCCAGCAGCACCGACAGCTATGGCTACACCTTC. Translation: CASSTDSYGYTF.

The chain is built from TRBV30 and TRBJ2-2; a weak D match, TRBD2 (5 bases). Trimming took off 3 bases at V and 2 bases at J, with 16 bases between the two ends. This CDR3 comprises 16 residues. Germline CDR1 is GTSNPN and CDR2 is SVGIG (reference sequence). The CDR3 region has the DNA TGTGCCTGGAGGCCATTCGGGGTTGTAAACACCGGGGAGCTGTTTTTT. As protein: CAWRPFGVVNTGELFF. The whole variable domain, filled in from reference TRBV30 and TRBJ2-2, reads SQTIHQWPATLVQPVGSPLSLECTVEGTSNPNLYWYRQAAGRGLQLLFYSVGIGQISSEVPQNLSASRPQDRQFILSSKKLLLSDSGFYLCAWRPFGVVNTGELFFGEGSRLTVL.

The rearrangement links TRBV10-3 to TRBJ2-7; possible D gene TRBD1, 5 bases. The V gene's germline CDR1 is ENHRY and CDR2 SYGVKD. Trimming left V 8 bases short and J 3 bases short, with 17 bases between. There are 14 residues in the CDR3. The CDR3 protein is CAILDPGSGYEQYF. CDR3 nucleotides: TGTGCCATCCTTGACCCAGGGTCGGGCTACGAGCAGTACTTC.

CDR3 nucleotide sequence: TGTGCCAGCCTACTACCGGGACAGGGTTACAATCAGCCCCAGCATTTT. It yields the protein CASLLPGQGYNQPQHF. This sequence joins TRBV7-3 and TRBJ1-5; 9 positions agree with TRBD1. The CDR3 extends over 16 amino acids. J lost 3 bases, V lost 8 bases, and 11 bases had no gene match. Germline-derived CDR1 and CDR2 are SGHTA and FQGTGA.

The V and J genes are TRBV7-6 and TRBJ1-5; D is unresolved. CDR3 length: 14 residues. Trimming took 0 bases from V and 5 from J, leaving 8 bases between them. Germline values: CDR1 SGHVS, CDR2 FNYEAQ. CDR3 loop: CASSLAGMDQPQHF. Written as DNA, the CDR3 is TGTGCCAGCAGCTTAGCGGGGATGGATCAGCCCCAGCATTTT.

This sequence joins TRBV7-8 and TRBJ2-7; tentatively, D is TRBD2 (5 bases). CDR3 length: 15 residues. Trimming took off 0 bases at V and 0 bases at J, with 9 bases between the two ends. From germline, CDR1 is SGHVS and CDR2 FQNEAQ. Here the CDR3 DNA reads TGTGCCAGCAGCTTAGCGTTAGGGAGCTCCTACGAGCAGTACTTC. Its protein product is CASSLALGSSYEQYF.

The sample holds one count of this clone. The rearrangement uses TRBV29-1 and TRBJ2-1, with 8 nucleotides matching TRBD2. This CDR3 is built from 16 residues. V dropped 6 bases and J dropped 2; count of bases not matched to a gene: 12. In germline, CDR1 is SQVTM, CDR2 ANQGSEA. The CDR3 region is CSVDGLGTSAYNEQFF. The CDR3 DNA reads TGCAGCGTCGACGGGCTCGGGACTAGTGCCTACAATGAGCAGTTCTTC.

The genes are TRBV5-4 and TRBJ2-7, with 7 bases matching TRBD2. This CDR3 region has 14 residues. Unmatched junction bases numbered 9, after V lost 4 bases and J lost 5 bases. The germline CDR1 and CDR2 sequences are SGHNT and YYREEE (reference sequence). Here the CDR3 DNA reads TGTGCCAGCAGCCCGCGGGAGTCCAGCCACGAGCAGTACTTC. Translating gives CASSPRESSHEQYF.

The chain's CDR3 is CASSSGTGDSGANVLTF. CDR3 DNA sequence: TGTGCCAGCAGTTCCGGGACGGGGGACTCTGGGGCCAACGTCCTGACTTTC. This chain connects TRBV27 to TRBJ2-6; possible D gene TRBD2, 6 bases. CDR3 length: 17 residues. The V gene lost 4 bases and the J gene lost 0 bases, with 13 bases spanning the gap. Germline CDR1 MNHEY, CDR2 SMNVEV (reference sequence).